These 20 T cell receptor beta chains were sequenced from one sample in a study of long-term antiretroviral therapy in people with HIV. Version v3.0 of the immunoSEQ assay ran at survey level. Assay used: immunoSEQ multiplex PCR; TCRdb lists only in-frame clones, some missing. Here the sample spans about 12,000 clones, about 80% being singletons. The sample was unsorted PBMCs, taken about 7.9 years after starting antiretroviral therapy. These TCRs come from a man aged 50 or older with HIV.

This chain joins TRBV4-1 and TRBJ2-7; D unclear. The germline V gene encodes CDR1 MGHRA and CDR2 YSYEKL. With 1 base removed from V and 3 bases from J, the gap between germline ends came to 13 bases. CDR3 length: 15 amino acids. The DNA of the CDR3 is TGCGCCAGCAGCCAAGGAAAGCCTCTTGGCTACGAGCAGTACTTC. Protein: CASSQGKPLGYEQYF.

The chain employs TRBV6-5 and TRBJ1-1; possible D gene TRBD1, 5 bases. Between the trimmed V and J ends, which lost 0 bases and 7 bases, there was a span of 12 bases. The germline CDR1 and CDR2 sequences are MNHEY and SVGAGI. The CDR3 runs to 14 residues. The CDR3, as DNA: TGTGCCAGCAGTTACTCGAAGGACAAGGATGAAGCTTTCTTT. Its protein is CASSYSKDKDEAFF.

CDR3 coding DNA: TGTGCCAGCAGCGGTTCCTGGGGGGATACGCAGTATTTT. It specifies CASSGSWGDTQYF. The chain carries TRBV11-2 and TRBJ2-3, with D perhaps given as TRBD1 or TRBD2 (5 bases each). Looked up from germline, CDR1 is SGHAT and CDR2 is FQNNGV. The V end was cut by 5 bases, the J end by 6 bases, with 12 bases between. The CDR3 is 13 residues long.

CDR3 amino acids: CASSEGKTGIGEKLFF. CDR3 bases: TGTGCCAGCAGTGAAGGGAAAACAGGGATCGGGGAAAAACTGTTTTTT. The V gene is TRBV6-1, the J gene TRBJ1-4, with D perhaps matching TRBD1 (6 bases). V was shortened by 1 base and J by 8 bases, with 17 bases between the two germline ends. CDR1 and CDR2 (germline): MNHNS, SASEGT. The CDR3 length is 16 residues.

The chain carries TRBV4-1 and TRBJ2-7, with a weak D call TRBD1 (6 bases). V lost 2 bases and J 3 bases, leaving 14 bases between the germline ends. The CDR3 is made up of 15 amino acids. From germline, CDR1 is MGHRA and CDR2 YSYEKL. The CDR3 bases are TGCGCCAGCAGCCAAAGTGAAGACAGGAGCTACGAGCAGTACTTC. This sequence encodes CASSQSEDRSYEQYF.

This chain joins TRBV4-2 and TRBJ2-7; 8 bases are shared with TRBD1. CDR3 length: 13 residues. V shed 1 base, J shed 6 bases, and the junction held 2 bases outside the gene matches. Germline-derived CDR1 and CDR2 are LGHNA and YNFKEQ. The chain's CDR3 is CASSQGTGTEQYF. The CDR3 bases are TGTGCCAGCAGCCAAGGGACAGGGACCGAGCAGTACTTC.

The gene calls are TRBV6-6 and TRBJ2-7; 9 bases are shared with TRBD1. CDR3 length: 14 residues. Losses at the gene ends were 4 bases for V and 3 bases for J; bases not matched to a gene: 4. Germline-derived CDR1 and CDR2 are MNHNY and SVGAGI (reference sequence). The CDR3 nucleotides are TGTGCCAGCAGTTCCGGGACAGGGAACTACGAGCAGTACTTC. The encoded protein is CASSSGTGNYEQYF.

The genes are TRBV30 and TRBJ1-1; D unclear. In germline, CDR1 is GTSNPN, CDR2 SVGIG (reference sequence). This CDR3 contains 14 residues. Trimming took off 4 bases at V and 0 bases at J, with 12 bases between the two ends. CDR3 in amino acids: CAWNLGQVNTEAFF. Written as DNA, the CDR3 is TGTGCCTGGAACTTGGGCCAGGTGAACACTGAAGCTTTCTTT.

With regard to this clone: Additional DNA sequences in this sample encode the identical CDR3. The V call is TRBV5-1, the J call TRBJ1-2; 9 positions agree with TRBD1. V gave up 0 bases and J gave up 5 bases; unmatched junction bases: 8. Looked up from germline, CDR1 is SGHRS and CDR2 is YFSETQ. This CDR3 spans 16 amino acids. CDR3 nucleotides: TGCGCCAGCAGCTTGGCCCCTACAGGGGGCGTGTATGGCTACACCTTC. Its translation is CASSLAPTGGVYGYTF.

The J gene is TRBJ1-5, the V gene TRBV30; D is perhaps TRBD1 (5 bases). V dropped 0 bases and J dropped 7 bases, with 16 bases sitting between them. The V gene's germline CDR1 is GTSNPN and CDR2 SVGIG (reference sequence). This CDR3 has 15 residues. The CDR3 sequence: CAWSVRGAVHQPQHF. The CDR3, as DNA: TGTGCCTGGAGTGTACGAGGGGCGGTCCACCAGCCCCAGCATTTT.

The chain uses TRBV5-1 and TRBJ2-5, with a weak D call TRBD1 (6 bases). Trimming shortened V by 3 bases and J by 0 bases, and 12 bases separated the two germline ends. The CDR3 consists of 15 residues. CDR1 SGHRS and CDR2 YFSETQ come from the germline V gene. CDR3 DNA sequence: TGCGCCAGCAGCTCGGGACACTCTAACCAAGAGACCCAGTACTTC. Translation gives CASSSGHSNQETQYF.

The chain uses TRBV13 and TRBJ2-1, with a tentative D call TRBD1 (6 bases). Trimming shortened V by 8 bases and J by 6 bases, and 11 bases separated the two germline ends. CDR1 and CDR2 from the germline V gene are PRHDT and FYEKMQ (reference sequence). This CDR3 is built from 12 residues. The CDR3 is CASGTRVNEQFF. CDR3 in DNA: TGTGCCAGCGGGACAAGGGTCAATGAGCAGTTCTTC.

This sequence joins TRBV11-3 and TRBJ2-7; D ambiguous. The CDR3 extends over 15 amino acids. Trimming cost V 1 base and J 1 base, with 11 bases left between them. Germline values: CDR1 SGHNT, CDR2 YENEEA. The CDR3 loop reads CASSLGQGYSYEQYF. In nucleotides, the CDR3 is TGTGCCAGCAGCTTAGGTCAAGGGTATTCCTACGAGCAGTACTTC.

The chain joins TRBV9 to TRBJ2-1; D is uncertain. V was pared by 1 base and J by 3 bases, with 2 bases between. The CDR3 totals 12 residues. The germline V gene encodes CDR1 SGDLS and CDR2 YYNGEE. The CDR3 region has the DNA TGTGCCAGCAGCGTAAACTACAATGAGCAGTTCTTC. Translated, it gives CASSVNYNEQFF. The complete variable domain, with remaining parts taken from reference TRBV9 and TRBJ2-1, reads DSGVTQTPKHLITATGQRVTLRCSPRSGDLSVYWYQQSLDQGLQFLIQYYNGEERAKGNILERFSAQQFPDLHSELNLSSLELGDSALYFCASSVNYNEQFFGPGTRLTVL.

V and J are TRBV11-1 and TRBJ1-1; D is ambiguous. The germline V gene has CDR1 SGHAT and CDR2 FQDESV (reference sequence). Trimming stripped 6 bases from V and 0 bases from J, with 5 bases between. The CDR3 extends over 12 amino acids. This CDR3 reads CASSTMNTEAFF. The CDR3, as DNA: TGTGCCAGCAGTACAATGAACACTGAAGCTTTCTTT. Together with reference TRBV11-1 and TRBJ1-1, the CDR3 gives the full variable domain: EAEVAQSPRYKITEKSQAVAFWCDPISGHATLYWYRQILGQGPELLVQFQDESVVDDSQLPKDRFSAERLKGVDSTLKIQPAELGDSAMYLCASSTMNTEAFFGQGTRLTVV.

The rearrangement joins TRBV5-1 to TRBJ1-4, with D possibly being TRBD1 (5 bases). V shed 3 bases and J shed 0 bases, with 21 bases lying between them. CDR1 SGHRS and CDR2 YFSETQ come from the germline V gene. The CDR3 runs 19 residues. This CDR3 reads CASSSVLGGGATTNEKLFF. DNA of the CDR3: TGCGCCAGCAGCTCGGTGCTGGGGGGAGGAGCAACAACTAATGAAAAACTGTTTTTT.

The rearrangement links TRBV7-9 to TRBJ1-1; D remains ambiguous. The CDR3 totals 17 residues. V was clipped by 4 bases and J by 1 base, with 19 bases between them. CDR1 is SEHNR and CDR2 is FQNEAQ in the germline V gene (reference sequence). The CDR3 reads CASSSLRREGENTEAFF. As DNA, the CDR3 is TGTGCCAGCAGCTCTCTCCGTAGGGAGGGCGAGAACACTGAAGCTTTCTTT.

This clone was picked up a small number of times. This chain uses TRBV5-1 with TRBJ2-7, with 7 bases that match TRBD2. This CDR3 has 14 amino acids. From germline, CDR1 is SGHRS and CDR2 YFSETQ. The ends lost 0 bases at V and 3 bases at J; junction bases unmatched: 3. The CDR3 protein is CASSLASGFYEQYF. CDR3 nucleotides: TGCGCCAGCAGCTTGGCTAGCGGCTTCTACGAGCAGTACTTC.

This clone has a single count. The rearrangement joins TRBV10-3 to TRBJ2-1, with D unresolved. Germline lookup yields CDR1 ENHRY and CDR2 SYGVKD. Trimming pared 10 bases from V and 4 bases from J, leaving 14 bases between. The length of the CDR3 is 13 residues. The CDR3 loop is CASKKHCYNEQFF. The CDR3 coding sequence is TGTGCCAGCAAGAAACACTGTTACAATGAGCAGTTCTTC.

In nucleotides, the CDR3 is TGTGCCAGCAGCCCGATGACAGGGCAGTACGAGCAGTACTTC. This codes for CASSPMTGQYEQYF. The chain couples TRBV11-2 to TRBJ2-7; 7 positions agree with TRBD1. The ends lost 5 bases at V and 4 bases at J; junction bases unmatched: 8. Germline assignment: CDR1 SGHAT and CDR2 FQNNGV. The CDR3 covers 14 residues.